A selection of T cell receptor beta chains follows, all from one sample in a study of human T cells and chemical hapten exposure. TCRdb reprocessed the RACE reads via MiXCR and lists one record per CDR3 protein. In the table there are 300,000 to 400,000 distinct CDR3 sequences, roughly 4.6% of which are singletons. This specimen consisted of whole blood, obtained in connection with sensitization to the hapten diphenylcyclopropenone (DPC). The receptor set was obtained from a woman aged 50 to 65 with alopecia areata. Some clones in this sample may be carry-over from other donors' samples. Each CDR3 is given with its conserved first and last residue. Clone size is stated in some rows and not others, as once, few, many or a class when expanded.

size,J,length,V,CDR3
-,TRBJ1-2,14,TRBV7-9,CASSYGGPNYGYTF
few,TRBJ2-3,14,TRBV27,CASSLYRQTDTQYF
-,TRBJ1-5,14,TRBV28,CASSLGQGKQPQHF
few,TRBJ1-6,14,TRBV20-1,CSARDNRQNSPLHF
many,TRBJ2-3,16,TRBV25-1,CASSGNRRGGTDTQYF
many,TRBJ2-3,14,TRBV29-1,CSVGSGPSTDTQYF
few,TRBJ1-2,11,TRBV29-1,CSVKGDRAYTF
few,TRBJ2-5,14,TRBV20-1,CSARDPGTQETQYF
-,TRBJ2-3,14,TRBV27,CASSFLTGPDTQYF
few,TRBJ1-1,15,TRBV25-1,CASSESRQLNTEAFF
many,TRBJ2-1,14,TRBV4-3,CASSQEGGVNEQFF
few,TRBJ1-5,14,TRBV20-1,CSASLDSATQPQHF
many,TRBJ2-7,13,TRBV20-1,CSAPDASSYEQYF
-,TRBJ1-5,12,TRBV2,CASSGQRPTQHF
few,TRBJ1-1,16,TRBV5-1,CASSLGGAGGNTEAFF
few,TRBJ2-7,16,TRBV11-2,CASSLEIAGDTAEQYF
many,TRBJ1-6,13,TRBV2,CASRQGRNSPLHF
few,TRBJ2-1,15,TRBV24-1,CATSDPGTGESEQFF
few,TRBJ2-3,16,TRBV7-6,CASSLAPQGITDTQYF
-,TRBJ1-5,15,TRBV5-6,CASSMGQLSNQPQHF
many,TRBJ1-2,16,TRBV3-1,CASSQEGQGPSGGYTF
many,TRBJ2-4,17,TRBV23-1,CASSQPQVALAKNIQYF
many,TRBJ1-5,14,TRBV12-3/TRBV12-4,CASSPGGSLQPQHF
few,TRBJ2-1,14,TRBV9,CASSVGDSWNEQFF
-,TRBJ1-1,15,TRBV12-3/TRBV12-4,CASSPDRFMNTEAFF
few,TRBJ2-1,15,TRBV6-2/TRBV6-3,CASSSSSGIYNEQFF
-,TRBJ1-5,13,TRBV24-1,CATSVGREQPQHF
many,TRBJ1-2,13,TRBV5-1,CASSQTGDYGYTF
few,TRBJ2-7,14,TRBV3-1,CASSLPGGVYEQYF